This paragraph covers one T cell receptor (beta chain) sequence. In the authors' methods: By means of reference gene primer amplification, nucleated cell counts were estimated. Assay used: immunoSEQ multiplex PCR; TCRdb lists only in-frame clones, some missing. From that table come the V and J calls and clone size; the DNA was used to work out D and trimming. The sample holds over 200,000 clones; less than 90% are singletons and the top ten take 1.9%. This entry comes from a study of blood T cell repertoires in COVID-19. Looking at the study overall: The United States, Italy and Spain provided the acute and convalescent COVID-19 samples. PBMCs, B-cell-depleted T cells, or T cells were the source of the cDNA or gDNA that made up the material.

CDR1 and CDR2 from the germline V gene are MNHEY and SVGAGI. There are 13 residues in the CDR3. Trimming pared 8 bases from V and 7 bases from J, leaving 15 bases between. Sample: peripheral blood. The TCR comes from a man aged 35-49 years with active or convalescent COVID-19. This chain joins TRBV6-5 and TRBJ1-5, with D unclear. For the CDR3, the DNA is TGTGCCAGCGAACGACACCCGGCACAGCCCCAGCATTTT. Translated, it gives CASERHPAQPQHF.